This record covers a single T cell receptor beta chain. The sample belongs to a study of T cell changes during pregnancy in multiple sclerosis. Sequencing used immunoSEQ multiplex PCR; TCRdb keeps in-frame clones, though not all of them. The table lists tens of thousands of clones, 80% to 95% of them singletons. The CDR3 consists of 16 residues. Germline assignment: CDR1 MNHEY and CDR2 SMNVEV (reference sequence). The J segment lost 5 bases and the V segment lost 5 bases, leaving 9 bases of the junction unmatched. Sequenced here: peripheral blood, sampled in the third trimester of pregnancy. This chain joins TRBV27 and TRBJ2-7; 13 bases are a match to TRBD2. The sequence came from a female donor in good health, enrolled as a control in a pregnancy study. CDR3 sequence: CASSPRTSGRFDEQYF. The CDR3 nucleotides are TGTGCCAGCAGTCCAAGGACTAGCGGGAGATTCGACGAGCAGTACTTC.